This T cell receptor (beta chain) was identified during a study of radiotherapy plus CTLA-4 blockade in lung cancer. Study-wide context: Patients showed objective responses in 15% to 20% of cases, and disease control was achieved by under 35%. Study outcomes and limitations: Blood TCR clones of tumor origin expanded after radiotherapy plus ipilimumab. Interferon-beta and early blood T cell clone dynamics reportedly predicted response best.

Clones were sequenced by immunoSEQ multiplex PCR, and TCRdb holds only the in-frame ones, with some missing. The repertoire includes about 85,000 clones, 75% to 90% of them detected once, and 2% to 2.5% sits in the top ten. Of note for this clone: Its antigen is as yet unknown.

Those with chemo-refractory metastatic non-small-cell lung cancer were treated with focal radiation combined with CTLA-4 blockade using ipilimumab. The sample here was peripheral blood, taken from a patient treated with radiotherapy plus ipilimumab. The TCR was taken from a human donor with non-small cell lung cancer who had a partial response to radiotherapy plus ipilimumab.

The CDR3 DNA reads as TGTGCCAGCTCACTGGGGGCTACGAACACCGGGGAGCTGTTTTTT. Amino acid sequence: CASSLGATNTGELFF. The rearrangement links TRBV18 to TRBJ2-2, with D perhaps matching TRBD1 (6 bases). Deletions cut 4 bases from V and 0 bases from J, with 9 bases between. The CDR3 extends over 15 amino acids. The germline CDR1 and CDR2 sequences are KGHSH and LQKENI.